What follows describes a single T cell receptor (beta chain). What it binds is unknown. The data are from a study of T-cell memory formation after mild COVID-19. Germline-derived CDR1 and CDR2 are SGHDT and YYEEEE. V lost 4 bases to trimming and J lost 3 bases; unmatched junction nucleotides: 9. This CDR3 contains 15 residues. TCRdb re-called the 5' RACE reads through MiXCR, storing one row per CDR3 protein. The sample comprises under 85,000 distinct CDR3 sequences, about 15% of which are singletons, and about 33% rests with the top ten. Study outcomes and limitations: CD4+ clones that contracted lay mainly in CM and EM; CD8+ ones lay in EMRA. CD4/CD8 balance held among clones contracting day 15 to 85, and later expanders leaned CD4+.

The sample was PBMCs or a T cell subset sorted from them (not recorded which). The chain recombines TRBV5-6 with TRBJ1-1; 7 bases agree with TRBD1. The sequence was collected from an adult woman who had mild COVID-19 (a few samples of this study predate the infection). Cell type and time point are not known. The CDR3 is CASSKGQAHYTEAFF. CDR3 sequence (DNA): TGTGCCAGCAGCAAAGGACAGGCCCATTACACTGAAGCTTTCTTT. Supplemented by reference TRBV5-6 and TRBJ1-1, the full variable domain reads DAGVTQSPTHLIKTRGQQVTLRCSPKSGHDTVSWYQQALGQGPQFIFQYYEEEERQRGNFPDRFSGHQFPNYSSELNVNALLLGDSALYLCASSKGQAHYTEAFFGQGTRLTVV.